Shown below are 6 T cell receptor beta chains from a single sample sequenced in a study of human T cells and chemical hapten exposure. From the RACE reads, TCRdb called clonotypes with MiXCR, one entry per CDR3 protein. This table holds a few hundred thousand distinct CDR3 sequences, 6% to 7% found once. Time point of the sample: patch test 2, 6 weeks after DPC sensitization. Treatment specified: therapeutic diphenylcyclopropenone sensitization with weekly scalp DPC. The source was whole blood, collected in connection with sensitization to the hapten diphenylcyclopropenone (DPC). The receptors were gathered from a woman aged 18-29 years with alopecia areata. Some clones in this sample may be carry-over from other donors' samples.

The table lists this clonotype with many counts. The chain links TRBV5-5 to TRBJ1-1; D possibly corresponds to TRBD1 (5 bases). V lost 0 bases to trimming and J lost 4 bases, with 13 bases between them. Germline CDR1 reads SGHKS; CDR2 reads YYEKEE (reference sequence). The CDR3 runs to 15 residues. The CDR3 reads CASSLGGLVGTEAFF. The CDR3 DNA reads as TGTGCCAGCAGCTTGGGGGGCCTGGTGGGCACTGAAGCTTTCTTT.

As to this clonotype: Just one base apart from a much larger clone, this may be a read error. The gene calls are TRBV3-1 and TRBJ1-1; TRBD1 matches at 7 bases. V gave up 3 bases and J gave up 5 bases; unmatched junction bases: 6. Germline-derived CDR1 and CDR2 are LGHDT and YNNKEL (reference sequence). This CDR3 spans 14 amino acids. The CDR3 DNA reads TGTGCCAGCAGCCAGACAGGGTATCGAACTGAAGCTTTCTTT. This gives the protein CASSQTGYRTEAFF.

This clonotype was recorded at least ten times. This chain connects TRBV10-2 to TRBJ1-3, with 7 bases matching TRBD1. This CDR3 is 15 amino acids long. Looked up from germline, CDR1 is WSHSY and CDR2 is SAAADI. Unmatched junction bases numbered 9, after V lost 6 bases and J lost 4 bases. The chain's CDR3 is CASRFGRTGGNTIYF. CDR3 in DNA: TGCGCCAGCAGATTTGGGCGGACAGGAGGAAACACCATATATTTT.

The table lists this clonotype with a few counts. J is TRBJ1-1 and V is TRBV5-1; maybe TRBD1 (6 bases). The CDR3 loop spans 20 amino acids. With 0 bases removed from V and 0 bases from J, the gap between germline ends came to 24 bases. Looked up from germline, CDR1 is SGHRS and CDR2 is YFSETQ. In DNA form, the CDR3 reads TGCGCCAGCAGCTTGGAAACAGGTGGTCAGGGGTCGGCAATGAACACTGAAGCTTTCTTT. Amino acid sequence: CASSLETGGQGSAMNTEAFF.

Comments on this clonotype: The junction does not match germline at one end; this may be a read error. This rearrangement joins TRBV5-4 to TRBJ1-4; 7 bases map to TRBD1. Germline CDR1 SGHNT, CDR2 YYREEE (reference sequence). CDR3 size: 12 residues. The CDR3 nucleotides read TGTGCCAGCAGCACAGACACCGGGACAGTGGCTTTT. Translated: CASSTDTGTVAF.

This clonotype was observed at least ten times. The rearrangement joins TRBV5-1 to TRBJ1-1; unclear D gene. The CDR3 spans 14 residues. CDR1 and CDR2 from the germline V gene are SGHRS and YFSETQ. Trimming shortened V by 7 bases and J by 2 bases, and 15 bases separated the two germline ends. This CDR3 is CASREVNGNTEAFF. The CDR3 bases are TGCGCCAGCCGGGAGGTTAATGGCAACACTGAAGCTTTCTTT.